This T cell receptor beta chain stems from a study of cytomegalovirus exposure and HLA in healthy donors. Study background: Approximately 80 million unique TCRs, all from HLA-typed donors, were included in an early release of the data.

About this clone: Its antigen is not known.

Notes on the study in general: TCR beta chains associated with HLA were, in a later analysis, more clonally expanded than equally common others. Some TCR beta chains (roughly 160 of them) were listed as cytomegalovirus-associated.

V lost 1 base and J 0 bases, leaving 13 bases between the germline ends. Germline V gene sequence: CDR1 SGHRS, CDR2 YFSETQ. The CDR3 covers 16 residues. In the PCR, 60 Vbeta and 13 Jbeta primers were used. Libraries were prepared by immunoSEQ multiplex PCR; TCRdb keeps only in-frame clonotypes and omits some of them. The sample table sets out 20,000 to 25,000 clones. This chain links TRBV5-1 with TRBJ1-1, with a weak D call TRBD1 (5 bases). Material for sequencing was PBMCs. The receptor comes from a male donor in good health and CMV-seropositive. CDR3 nucleotide sequence: TGCGCCAGCAGCTTGCGCGGGGACCAAATGAACACTGAAGCTTTCTTT. Translated, it gives CASSLRGDQMNTEAFF.